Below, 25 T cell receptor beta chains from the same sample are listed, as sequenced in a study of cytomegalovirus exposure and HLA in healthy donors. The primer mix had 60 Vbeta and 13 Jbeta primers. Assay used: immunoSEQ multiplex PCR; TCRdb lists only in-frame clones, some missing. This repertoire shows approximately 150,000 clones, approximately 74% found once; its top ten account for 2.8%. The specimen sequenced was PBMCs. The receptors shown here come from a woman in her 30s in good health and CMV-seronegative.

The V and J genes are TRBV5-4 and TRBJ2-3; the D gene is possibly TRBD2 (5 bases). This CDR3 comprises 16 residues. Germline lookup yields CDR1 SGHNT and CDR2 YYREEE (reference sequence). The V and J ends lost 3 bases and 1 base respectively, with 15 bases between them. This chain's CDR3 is CASSSPGFAGTDTQYF. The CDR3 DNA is TGTGCCAGCAGCTCCCCGGGGTTTGCTGGCACAGATACGCAGTATTTT.

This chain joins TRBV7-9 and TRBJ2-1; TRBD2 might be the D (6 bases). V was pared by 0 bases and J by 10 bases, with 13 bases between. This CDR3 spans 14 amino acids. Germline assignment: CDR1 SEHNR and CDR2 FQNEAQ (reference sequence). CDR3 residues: CASSLAGGAREQFF. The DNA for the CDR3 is TGTGCCAGCAGCTTAGCTGGCGGGGCAAGAGAGCAGTTCTTC.

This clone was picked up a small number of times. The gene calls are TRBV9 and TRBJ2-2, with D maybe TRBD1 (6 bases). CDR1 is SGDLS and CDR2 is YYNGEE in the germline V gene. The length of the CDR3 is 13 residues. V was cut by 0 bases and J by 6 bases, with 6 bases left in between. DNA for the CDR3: TGTGCCAGCAGCGTAGACAGGGCCGGGGAGCTGTTTTTT. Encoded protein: CASSVDRAGELFF.

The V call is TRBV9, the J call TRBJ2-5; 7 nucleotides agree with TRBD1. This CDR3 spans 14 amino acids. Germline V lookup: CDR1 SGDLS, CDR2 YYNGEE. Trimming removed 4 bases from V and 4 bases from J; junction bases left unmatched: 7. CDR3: CASSTLTGSETQYF. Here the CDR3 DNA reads TGTGCCAGCAGCACCTTGACAGGGTCAGAGACCCAGTACTTC.

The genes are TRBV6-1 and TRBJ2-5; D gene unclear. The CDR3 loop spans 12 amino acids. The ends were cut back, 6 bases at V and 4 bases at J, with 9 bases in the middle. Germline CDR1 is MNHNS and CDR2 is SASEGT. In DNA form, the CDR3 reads TGTGCCAGCAGCCGGCTAGGAGAGACCCAGTACTTC. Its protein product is CASSRLGETQYF.

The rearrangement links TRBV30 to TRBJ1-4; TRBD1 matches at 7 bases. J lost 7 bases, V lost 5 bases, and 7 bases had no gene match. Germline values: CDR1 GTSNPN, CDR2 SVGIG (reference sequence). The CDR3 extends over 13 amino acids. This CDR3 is CAWGRQGGEKLFF. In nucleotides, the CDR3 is TGTGCCTGGGGTCGACAGGGTGGTGAAAAACTGTTTTTT.

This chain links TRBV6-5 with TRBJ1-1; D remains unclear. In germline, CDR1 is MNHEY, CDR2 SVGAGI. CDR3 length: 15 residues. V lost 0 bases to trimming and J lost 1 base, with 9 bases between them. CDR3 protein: CASSYSFTGNTEAFF. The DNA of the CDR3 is TGTGCCAGCAGTTACTCCTTTACGGGGAACACTGAAGCTTTCTTT.

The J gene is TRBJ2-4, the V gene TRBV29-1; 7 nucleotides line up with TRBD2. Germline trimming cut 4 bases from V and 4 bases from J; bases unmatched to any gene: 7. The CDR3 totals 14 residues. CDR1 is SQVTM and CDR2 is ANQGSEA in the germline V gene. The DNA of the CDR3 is TGCAGCGTTGTCAGCGGGACTGCAAAAAACATTCAGTACTTC. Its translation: CSVVSGTAKNIQYF.

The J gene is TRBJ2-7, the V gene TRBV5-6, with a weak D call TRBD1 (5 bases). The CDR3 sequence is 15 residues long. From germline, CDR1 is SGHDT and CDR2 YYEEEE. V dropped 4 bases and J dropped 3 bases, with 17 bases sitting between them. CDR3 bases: TGTGCCAGCAGCCCCAGGGTGGGATCATACTACGAGCAGTACTTC. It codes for CASSPRVGSYYEQYF.

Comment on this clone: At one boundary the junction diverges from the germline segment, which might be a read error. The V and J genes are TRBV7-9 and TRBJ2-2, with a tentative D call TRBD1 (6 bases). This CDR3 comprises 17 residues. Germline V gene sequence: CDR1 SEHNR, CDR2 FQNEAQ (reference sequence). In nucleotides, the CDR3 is TGTTCCAGCAGCACGGACGGTTTACAGGGTGACTCCGGGGAGCTGTTTTTT. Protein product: CSSSTDGLQGDSGELFF.

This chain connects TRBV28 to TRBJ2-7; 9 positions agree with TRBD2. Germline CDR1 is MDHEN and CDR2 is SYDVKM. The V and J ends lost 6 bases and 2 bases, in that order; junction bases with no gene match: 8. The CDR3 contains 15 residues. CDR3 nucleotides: TGTGCCAGCAGCCTGGTGCCTAGCGGGGCCTACGAGCAGTACTTC. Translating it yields CASSLVPSGAYEQYF.

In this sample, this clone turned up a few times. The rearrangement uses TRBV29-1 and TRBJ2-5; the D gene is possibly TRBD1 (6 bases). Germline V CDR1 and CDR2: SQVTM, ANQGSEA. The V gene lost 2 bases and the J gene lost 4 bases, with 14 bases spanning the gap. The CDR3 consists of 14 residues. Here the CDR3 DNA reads TGCAGCGTTGAAAGGGGGACCCGAGGAGAGACCCAGTACTTC. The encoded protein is CSVERGTRGETQYF. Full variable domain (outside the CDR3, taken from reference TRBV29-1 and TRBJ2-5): SAVISQKPSRDICQRGTSLTIQCQVDSQVTMMFWYRQQPGQSLTLIATANQGSEATYESGFVIDKFPISRPNLTFSTLTVSNMSPEDSSIYLCSVERGTRGETQYFGPGTRLLVL.

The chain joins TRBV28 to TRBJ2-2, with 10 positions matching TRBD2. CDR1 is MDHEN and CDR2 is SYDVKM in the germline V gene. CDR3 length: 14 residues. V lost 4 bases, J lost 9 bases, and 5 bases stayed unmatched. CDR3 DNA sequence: TGTGCCAGCAGTTATGAACTAGCGGGGAGGGAGCTGTTTTTT. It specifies CASSYELAGRELFF.

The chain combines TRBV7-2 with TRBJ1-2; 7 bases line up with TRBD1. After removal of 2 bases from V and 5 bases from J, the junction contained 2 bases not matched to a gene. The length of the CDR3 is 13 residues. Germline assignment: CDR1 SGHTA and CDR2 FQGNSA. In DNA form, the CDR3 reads TGTGCCAGCAGCTTACCAGGGGGGTATGGCTACACCTTC. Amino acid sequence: CASSLPGGYGYTF.

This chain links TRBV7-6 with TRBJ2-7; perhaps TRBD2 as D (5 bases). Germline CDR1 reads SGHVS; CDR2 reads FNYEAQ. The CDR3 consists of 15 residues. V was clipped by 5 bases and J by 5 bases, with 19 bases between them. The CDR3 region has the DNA TGTGCCAGCAGCCTCGGGCCCACGGGAATGAACGAGCAGTACTTC. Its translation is CASSLGPTGMNEQYF.

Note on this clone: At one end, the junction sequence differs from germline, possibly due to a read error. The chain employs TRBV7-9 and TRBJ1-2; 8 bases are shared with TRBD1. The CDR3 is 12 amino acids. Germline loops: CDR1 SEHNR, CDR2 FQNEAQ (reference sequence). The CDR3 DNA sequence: TGTTCCAGCAGCGTACAGGGGGATGGCTACACCTTC. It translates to CSSSVQGDGYTF.

The CDR3 here is CASSQGASVDEQFF. The CDR3 DNA reads TGTGCCAGCAGTCAAGGGGCCTCCGTTGATGAGCAGTTCTTC. The V call is TRBV6-6, the J call TRBJ2-1; D is possibly TRBD1 (5 bases). This CDR3 is 14 amino acids long. Germline assignment: CDR1 MNHNY and CDR2 SVGAGI (reference sequence). The V end was cut by 5 bases, the J end by 8 bases, with 16 bases between.

The chain's CDR3 is CASSWDSYSNQPQHF. DNA for the CDR3: TGTGCCAGCAGTTGGGACAGCTATAGCAATCAGCCCCAGCATTTT. V gene TRBV6-1 combines with J gene TRBJ1-5; 7 bases fit TRBD1. The ends lost 5 bases at V and 0 bases at J; junction bases unmatched: 4. The V gene's germline CDR1 is MNHNS and CDR2 SASEGT. This CDR3 spans 15 amino acids.

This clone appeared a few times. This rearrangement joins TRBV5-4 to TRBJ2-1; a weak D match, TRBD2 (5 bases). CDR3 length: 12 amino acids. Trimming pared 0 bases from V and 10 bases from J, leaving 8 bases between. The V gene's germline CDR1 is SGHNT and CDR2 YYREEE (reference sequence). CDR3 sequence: CASSLEREEQFF. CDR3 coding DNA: TGTGCCAGCAGCTTGGAAAGGGAGGAGCAGTTCTTC.

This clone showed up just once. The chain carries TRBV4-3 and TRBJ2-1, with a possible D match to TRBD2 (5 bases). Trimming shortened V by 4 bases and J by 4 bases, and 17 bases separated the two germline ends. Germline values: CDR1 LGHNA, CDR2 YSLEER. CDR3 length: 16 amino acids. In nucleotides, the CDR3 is TGCGCCAGCAGCCCGCGTGGGGTAGCGCTGTACAATGAGCAGTTCTTC. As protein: CASSPRGVALYNEQFF.

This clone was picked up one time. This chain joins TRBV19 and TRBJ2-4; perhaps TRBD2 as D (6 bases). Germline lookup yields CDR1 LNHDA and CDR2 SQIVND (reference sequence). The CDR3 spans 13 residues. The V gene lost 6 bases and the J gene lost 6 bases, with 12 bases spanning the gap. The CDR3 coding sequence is TGTGCCAGTAGGATCGCGGGACTAAACATTCAGTACTTC. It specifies CASRIAGLNIQYF.

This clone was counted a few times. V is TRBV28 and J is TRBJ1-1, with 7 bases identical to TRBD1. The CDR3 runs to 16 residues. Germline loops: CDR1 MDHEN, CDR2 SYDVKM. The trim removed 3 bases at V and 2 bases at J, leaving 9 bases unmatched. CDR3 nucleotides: TGTGCCAGCAGTTTTTCGTTGGGACAGAGAAACACTGAAGCTTTCTTT. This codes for CASSFSLGQRNTEAFF.

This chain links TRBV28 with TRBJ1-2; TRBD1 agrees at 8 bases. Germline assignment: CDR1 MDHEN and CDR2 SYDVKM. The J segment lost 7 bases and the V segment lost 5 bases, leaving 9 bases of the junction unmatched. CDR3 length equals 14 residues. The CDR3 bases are TGTGCCAGCAGTGCTCCCGGGACAGGTGCTGGCTACACCTTC. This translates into CASSAPGTGAGYTF.

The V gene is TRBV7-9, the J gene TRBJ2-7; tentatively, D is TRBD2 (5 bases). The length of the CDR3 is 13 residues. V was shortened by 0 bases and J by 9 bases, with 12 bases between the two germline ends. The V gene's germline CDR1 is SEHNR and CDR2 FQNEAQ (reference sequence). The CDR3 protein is CASSLALARRQYF. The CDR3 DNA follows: TGTGCCAGCAGCTTAGCCCTAGCAAGACGGCAGTACTTC.

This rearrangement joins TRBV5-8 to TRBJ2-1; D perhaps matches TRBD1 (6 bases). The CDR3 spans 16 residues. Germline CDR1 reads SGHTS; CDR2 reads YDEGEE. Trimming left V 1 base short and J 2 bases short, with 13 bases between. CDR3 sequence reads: CASSLRTEPTYNEQFF. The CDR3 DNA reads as TGTGCCAGCAGCTTGCGGACAGAACCGACCTACAATGAGCAGTTCTTC.